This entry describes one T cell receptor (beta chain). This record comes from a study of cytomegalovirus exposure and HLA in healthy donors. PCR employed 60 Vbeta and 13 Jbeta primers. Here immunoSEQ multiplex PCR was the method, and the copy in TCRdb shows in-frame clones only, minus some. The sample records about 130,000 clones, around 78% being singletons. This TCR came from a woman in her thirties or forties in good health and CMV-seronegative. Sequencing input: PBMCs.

The DNA for the CDR3 is TGTGCCAGCACTCTAAACGAACTTAGCACAGATACGCAGTATTTT. It encodes CASTLNELSTDTQYF. V and J are TRBV28 and TRBJ2-3; D gene ambiguous. CDR1 MDHEN and CDR2 SYDVKM come from the germline V gene. Trimming took off 7 bases at V and 0 bases at J, with 14 bases between the two ends. This CDR3 contains 15 residues. The complete variable domain, with remaining parts taken from reference TRBV28 and TRBJ2-3, reads DVKVTQSSRYLVKRTGEKVFLECVQDMDHENMFWYRQDPGLGLRLIYFSYDVKMKEKGDIPEGYSVSREKKERFSLILESASTNQTSMYLCASTLNELSTDTQYFGPGTRLTVL.